This T cell receptor beta chain was sequenced for a study of a mutant IDH1 vaccine in newly diagnosed glioma. Looking at the study overall: There were eight vaccinations for patients, given in weeks 1, 3, 5, 7, 11, 15, 19 and 23.

CDR3 length: 14 residues. V lost 1 base, J lost 6 bases, and 10 bases lay in between. Germline values: CDR1 SGHRS, CDR2 YFSETQ. As to time point: week 23, last vaccination. Topical imiquimod accompanied each vaccine dose, which consisted of 300 ug of mutant IDH1 20-mer peptide. Donors harbored newly found WHO grade 3 or 4 IDH1-mutant, ATRX-lost astrocytomas. Some clones are missing from TCRdb's copy, which holds only in-frame ones; the method was immunoSEQ multiplex PCR. The sample holds approximately 82,000 clones; approximately 85% are singletons and the top ten take under 2.5%. A remark on this clone: Its antigen is unknown.

Sequencing used PBMCs, obtained from a glioma patient whose treatment included an IDH1 peptide vaccine. This receptor was identified in a man aged 25-40 years with glioma. Some clones in this sample may be carry-over from other donors' samples. V is TRBV5-1 and J is TRBJ2-2; a weak D match, TRBD1 (5 bases). CDR3 in amino acids: CASSLSFRAGELFF. In DNA form, the CDR3 reads TGCGCCAGCAGCTTGTCCTTCAGGGCCGGGGAGCTGTTTTTT.